This is a list of T cell receptor beta chains from one sample in a study of T cells after yellow fever vaccination. One entry per CDR3 protein, called by TCRdb with MiXCR from the 5' RACE reads. The table records around 320,000 distinct CDR3 sequences, roughly 8.7% of them present only once. The sequencing here drew on CD4+ T cells sorted from PBMCs, taken 5 days after the yellow fever booster vaccination. Receptor source: a man aged 18 to 30 who received the YFV17D yellow fever vaccine. CDR3s include the opening cysteine and the closing phenylalanine or tryptophan. A D gene is named only where the DNA matches it firmly. Some rows have no size entry. The others give once, few or many, or a class for an expanded clone.

v_gene,abundance,j_gene,d_gene,CDR3nt,CDR3aa
TRBV28,NA,TRBJ1-2,NA,TGTGCCGGGCTCAAGGGCCTGGGCGGGGGCTACACCTTC,CAGLKGLGGGYTF
TRBV6-2/TRBV6-3,few,TRBJ2-5,NA,TGTGCCAGCAGCAACTACATTCCGGTCGGGATAGGAGAGACCCAGTACTTC,CASSNYIPVGIGETQYF
TRBV12-3/TRBV12-4,NA,TRBJ2-5,TRBD2,TGTGCCAGCAGTTTCCGCGGGGGGGAAGAGACCCAGCACTTC,CASSFRGGEETQHF
TRBV11-1,few,TRBJ2-1,NA,TGTGCCAGCAGCTTAGCCGGGCGAGGTAATAGTGAGCAGTTCTTC,CASSLAGRGNSEQFF
TRBV5-1,NA,TRBJ2-6,TRBD1,TGCGCCAGCAGCACGAACCCGACAGGGACTGGGGCCAACGTCCTGACTTTC,CASSTNPTGTGANVLTF
TRBV18,NA,TRBJ1-1,TRBD1,TGTGCCAGCTCACCAACCCTGACAGGGCGGAACACTGAAGCTTTCTTT,CASSPTLTGRNTEAFF
TRBV11-2,few,TRBJ2-1,NA,TGTGCCAGCAGCTGGCAGGGGACCTACAATGAGCAGTTCTTC,CASSWQGTYNEQFF
TRBV4-2,NA,TRBJ1-2,NA,TGTGCCAGCAGCCAAGATTATCGGGCTTTAGCTAACTATGGCTACACCTTC,CASSQDYRALANYGYTF
TRBV5-8,NA,TRBJ1-2,TRBD1,TGTGCCAGCAGCGGTGGACAGGGGGCGCGCTCAGGGACGAACTATGGCTACACCTTC,CASSGGQGARSGTNYGYTF
TRBV12-3/TRBV12-4,NA,TRBJ1-2,TRBD1,TGTGCCAGCAGTTTAATCCAGGGGGCTGGAGGGTATGGCTACACCTTC,CASSLIQGAGGYGYTF
TRBV12-3/TRBV12-4,few,TRBJ1-6,TRBD1,TGTGCCAGCAGTTTAACAGGGGTATCACCCCTCCACTTT,CASSLTGVSPLHF
TRBV7-3,NA,TRBJ1-2,TRBD1,TGTGCCAGCAGCAAATCGGGACAGGTTGGCTACACCTTC,CASSKSGQVGYTF
TRBV5-4,NA,TRBJ2-3,TRBD2,TGTGCCAGCAGCCCTACCGGACTAGCGGGGGACGATACGCAGTATTTT,CASSPTGLAGDDTQYF
TRBV5-1,few,TRBJ2-7,TRBD1,TGCGCCAGCAGCCCGGGGCCCGGGACAGGGGGCGACCAGTACTTC,CASSPGPGTGGDQYF
TRBV7-3,NA,TRBJ2-3,NA,TGTGCCAGCAGCCCGGACTCTTCTAGCACAGATACGCAGTATTTT,CASSPDSSSTDTQYF
TRBV4-2,NA,TRBJ2-1,NA,TGTGCCAGCAGCCAAGCCCTAGCCCTCTCCTACAATGAGCAGTTCTTC,CASSQALALSYNEQFF
TRBV5-6,NA,TRBJ2-5,NA,TGTGCCAGCACCAGGAGAGGAGGGGAGACCCAGTACTTC,CASTRRGGETQYF
TRBV6-1,few,TRBJ2-7,NA,TGTGCCAGCACCGACAGGTATACCTACGAGCAGTACTTC,CASTDRYTYEQYF
TRBV20-1,many,TRBJ2-1,NA,TGCAGTGCTAGAGAGGACCGGCTTTCCTACAATGAGCAGTTCTTC,CSAREDRLSYNEQFF
TRBV7-2,NA,TRBJ1-2,NA,TGTGCCAGCAGCTTAATGTCTGGGACGGCCAACTATGGCTACACCTTC,CASSLMSGTANYGYTF
TRBV7-2,NA,TRBJ2-2,NA,TGTGCCAGCAGCCTCGGGACCTACCTAGGAGAGCTGTTTTTT,CASSLGTYLGELFF
TRBV20-1,NA,TRBJ2-5,NA,TGCAGTGCACATCTGACCGGGGAGACCCAGTACTTC,CSAHLTGETQYF
TRBV7-2,many,TRBJ2-1,TRBD2,TGTGCCAGCAGCATTAGCGGGGGGATCCGTCCTGAGCAGTTCTTC,CASSISGGIRPEQFF
TRBV6-2/TRBV6-3,NA,TRBJ2-1,NA,TGTGCCAGCAGTCCCACCGGACGACGGGAAGAGTTCTTC,CASSPTGRREEFF